These 26 T cell receptor beta chains originate from one sample sequenced in a study of regulatory T cells in long-lasting Graves disease. Noted time point: persistent/refractory GD, antithyroid drugs over 5 years with positive TRAb. Following extraction of RNA from PBMCs, that RNA was used to make the TCR library. Through Arm-PCR of CDR3 regions and iRepertoire HTBI primers, TCR beta libraries were built. TCRdb called the multiplex PCR reads again in MiXCR, with one record for every CDR3 protein. The data hold over 450,000 distinct CDR3 sequences, with 20% to 25% observed a single time. This specimen consisted of peripheral blood mononuclear cells (PBMCs), obtained when the disease was refractory, from a patient treated with antithyroid drugs. The receptors stem from a female donor with Graves disease.

This clonotype showed up many times. The chain joins TRBV6-1 to TRBJ1-1, with D unresolved. V was shortened by 7 bases and J by 5 bases, with 8 bases between the two germline ends. The CDR3 contains 11 residues. The germline CDR1 and CDR2 sequences are MNHNS and SASEGT. CDR3 sequence: CASTVGTEAFF. CDR3 DNA: TGTGCCAGCACTGTAGGGACTGAAGCTTTCTTT.

The chain is built from TRBV29-1 and TRBJ1-4; 9 positions match TRBD1. V was pared by 7 bases and J by 5 bases, with 11 bases of the junction left unmatched. This CDR3 has 15 residues. Germline assignment: CDR1 SQVTM and CDR2 ANQGSEA. CDR3 residues: CSAVSPGQGNEKLFF. DNA for the CDR3: TGCAGCGCCGTCTCGCCGGGACAGGGAAATGAAAAACTGTTTTTT. The complete variable domain, with remaining parts taken from reference TRBV29-1 and TRBJ1-4, reads SAVISQKPSRDICQRGTSLTIQCQVDSQVTMMFWYRQQPGQSLTLIATANQGSEATYESGFVIDKFPISRPNLTFSTLTVSNMSPEDSSIYLCSAVSPGQGNEKLFFGSGTQLSVL.

A remark on this clonotype: This likely came from a read error, as a far larger clone is one base away. The rearrangement joins TRBV27 to TRBJ2-7, with D possibly TRBD1 on 6 matching bases. V dropped 4 bases and J dropped 3 bases, with 13 bases sitting between them. The germline CDR1 and CDR2 sequences are MNHEY and SMNVEV (reference sequence). The CDR3 contains 14 residues. In DNA form, the CDR3 reads TGTGCCAGCAGTTACAGGGTCGGGGACTACGAGCAGTACTTC. This gives the protein CASSYRVGDYEQYF.

The V call is TRBV29-1, the J call TRBJ2-5, with 10 nucleotides matching TRBD2. The CDR3 runs 17 residues. Germline CDR1 is SQVTM and CDR2 is ANQGSEA. Trimming took 4 bases from V and 1 from J; bases not matched to a gene: 12. CDR3: CSVAGLAGDLGQETQYF. The CDR3 DNA reads as TGCAGCGTTGCGGGGCTAGCGGGAGATTTGGGCCAAGAGACCCAGTACTTC.

Regarding this clonotype: A read error may explain this, as a much larger clone is one base away. V usage is TRBV11-3 and J usage is TRBJ2-5, with D uncertain. The CDR3 runs to 11 residues. Per the germline V gene, CDR1 is SGHNT and CDR2 is YENEEA. As DNA, the CDR3 is TGTGCCGGCAGCCCCCGTGGGCCCCAGTACTTC. It codes for CAGSPRGPQYF.

This clonotype was counted at least ten times. The chain employs TRBV24-1 and TRBJ2-5; 8 bases are a match to TRBD1. The trim removed 5 bases at V and 1 base at J, leaving 5 bases unmatched. Germline V gene data show CDR1 as KGHDR and CDR2 as SFDVKD. This CDR3 has 15 residues. The DNA of the CDR3 is TGTGCCACCAGTGGTGCAGGGGGCTTCCAAGAGACCCAGTACTTC. It encodes CATSGAGGFQETQYF.

This clonotype was picked up a small number of times. This chain uses TRBV6-1 with TRBJ2-7, with 7 bases fitting TRBD2. This CDR3 region has 15 residues. J gave up 0 bases and V 6 bases, and 8 bases lay outside the gene matches. CDR1 and CDR2 from the germline V gene are MNHNS and SASEGT. In nucleotides, the CDR3 is TGTGCCAGCAGCTCGGTCGGCGGGAGCTCCTACGAGCAGTACTTC. Protein sequence: CASSSVGGSSYEQYF.

This clonotype occurred many times. The CDR3 nucleotides read TGTGCCAGCAGTGAAGAGGGCTTCGGGACACCCCTCCACTTT. It is translated as CASSEEGFGTPLHF. The V call is TRBV2, the J call TRBJ1-6, with D uncertain. Trimming pared 1 base from V and 11 bases from J, leaving 12 bases between. CDR3 length equals 14 residues. Looked up from germline, CDR1 is SNHLY and CDR2 is FYNNEI.

This chain connects TRBV6-2 or TRBV6-3 to TRBJ2-2; 10 bases match TRBD2. The V gene end was trimmed by 8 bases and the J gene end by 7 bases; junction bases not matched to a gene: 7. The germline V gene has CDR1 MNHEY and CDR2 SVGEGT. The CDR3 is 14 amino acids. The CDR3 DNA sequence: TGTGCCAGCCAGGCTAGCGGGAGCGGCGGGGAGCTGTTTTTT. Translation: CASQASGSGGELFF.

This clonotype came up many times. The V gene is TRBV20-1, the J gene TRBJ2-5; 10 positions match TRBD2. Germline lookup yields CDR1 DFQATT and CDR2 SNEGSKA (reference sequence). Losses at the gene ends were 4 bases for V and 5 bases for J; bases not matched to a gene: 13. CDR3 length equals 16 residues. This chain's CDR3 is CSATPWTSGAGETQYF. The CDR3 nucleotides read TGCAGTGCTACCCCCTGGACTAGCGGAGCAGGGGAGACCCAGTACTTC.

In this sample, this clonotype turned up many times. CDR3 coding DNA: TGCAGCGTTGAGGTATTGAGGGCAGAGTATGGCTACACCTTC. It translates to CSVEVLRAEYGYTF. This chain joins TRBV29-1 and TRBJ1-2; the D is unclear. Germline assignment: CDR1 SQVTM and CDR2 ANQGSEA. Trimming shortened V by 3 bases and J by 5 bases, and 16 bases separated the two germline ends. The CDR3 is 14 amino acids.

This clonotype was seen repeatedly, ten times or more. The chain has TRBV6-5 and TRBJ1-4; D is unresolved. V lost 8 bases and J 5 bases, leaving 12 bases between the germline ends. This CDR3 comprises 13 residues. Germline V gene sequence: CDR1 MNHEY, CDR2 SVGAGI. In DNA, the CDR3 is TGTGCCAGCGGTTGGCAGGTGAATGAAAAACTGTTTTTT. Protein: CASGWQVNEKLFF.

In its sample, this clonotype was seen many times. The chain uses TRBV20-1 and TRBJ2-7; the match to TRBD2 covers 10 bases. Germline loops: CDR1 DFQATT, CDR2 SNEGSKA (reference sequence). CDR3 length: 17 amino acids. V lost 1 base to trimming and J lost 5 bases; unmatched junction nucleotides: 14. The CDR3 DNA follows: TGCAGTGCTAGAGGGGGACTAGCGAAACCCACGTCCCACGAGCAGTACTTC. Residues: CSARGGLAKPTSHEQYF.

This clonotype has a handful of counts. The chain uses TRBV24-1 and TRBJ2-5; D perhaps matches TRBD2 (5 bases). This CDR3 comprises 12 residues. V was shortened by 0 bases and J by 7 bases, with 5 bases between the two germline ends. From germline, CDR1 is KGHDR and CDR2 SFDVKD. The CDR3 bases are TGTGCCACCAGTGATTTGGGAGGGACCCAGTACTTC. Its protein is CATSDLGGTQYF.

The rearrangement uses TRBV15 and TRBJ1-5, with unresolved D. V lost 3 bases, J lost 6 bases, and 18 bases lay in between. The length of the CDR3 is 16 residues. Germline CDR1 LNHNV, CDR2 YYDKDF (reference sequence). CDR3 sequence: CATSRFPVGVSQPQHF. CDR3 in DNA: TGTGCCACCAGCAGGTTCCCTGTCGGGGTCTCTCAGCCCCAGCATTTT.

At least ten counts were recorded for this clonotype. The chain couples TRBV24-1 to TRBJ2-5; D is possibly TRBD1 or TRBD2 (5 bases each). The CDR3 extends over 14 amino acids. Looked up from germline, CDR1 is KGHDR and CDR2 is SFDVKD. Trimming left V 9 bases short and J 5 bases short, with 18 bases between. DNA for the CDR3: TGTGCCACCTCAGGGAGAGTAAAGGGGGAGACCCAGTACTTC. Protein product: CATSGRVKGETQYF.

The rearrangement links TRBV19 to TRBJ1-5; D not resolved. With 6 bases removed from V and 0 bases from J, the gap between germline ends came to 15 bases. The CDR3 spans 16 residues. Looked up from germline, CDR1 is LNHDA and CDR2 is SQIVND (reference sequence). The CDR3: CASSDFPRDSNQPQHF. Here the CDR3 DNA reads TGTGCCAGTAGCGACTTCCCCCGGGATAGCAATCAGCCCCAGCATTTT.

The V and J genes are TRBV7-9 and TRBJ2-2; D tentatively fits TRBD1 or TRBD2 (5 bases each). Germline-derived CDR1 and CDR2 are SEHNR and FQNEAQ (reference sequence). This CDR3 has 16 residues. V was pared by 5 bases and J by 3 bases, with 16 bases between. This chain's CDR3 is CASSTSGAGDTGELFF. DNA of the CDR3: TGTGCCAGCAGCACCTCCGGGGCCGGGGACACCGGGGAGCTGTTTTTT.

This sequence joins TRBV4-2 and TRBJ2-7; a possible D gene is TRBD1 (6 bases). This CDR3 has 16 amino acids. V lost 1 base and J lost 4, with 17 bases in between. Germline V CDR1 and CDR2: LGHNA, YNFKEQ. This chain's CDR3 is CASSQAYRDNLYEQYF. The CDR3 DNA is TGTGCCAGCAGCCAAGCCTACCGGGACAATTTATACGAGCAGTACTTC.

J is TRBJ2-7 and V is TRBV5-1; 7 nucleotides line up with TRBD1. The germline CDR1 and CDR2 sequences are SGHRS and YFSETQ. CDR3 size: 14 residues. The trim removed 4 bases at V and 3 bases at J, leaving 7 bases unmatched. The CDR3 bases are TGCGCCAGCAGCGACTCGACAGGGAACTACGAGCAGTACTTC. This encodes CASSDSTGNYEQYF.

V is TRBV6-4 and J is TRBJ1-2; D unclear. The ends were cut back, 6 bases at V and 7 bases at J, with 21 bases in the middle. This CDR3 has 15 amino acids. The V gene's germline CDR1 is MRHNA and CDR2 SNTAGT. The CDR3 nucleotides read TGTGCCAGCAGCCCGACTCTCGGCGGAGCGATTGGCTACACCTTC. Encoded protein: CASSPTLGGAIGYTF.

This clonotype was seen ten or more times. The chain joins TRBV28 to TRBJ2-7; tentative D call: TRBD1 (6 bases). The CDR3 covers 14 residues. Trimming took 3 bases from V and 4 from J, leaving 13 bases between them. Germline CDR1 MDHEN, CDR2 SYDVKM. CDR3 region: CASSFRLQGYEQYF. The CDR3 DNA sequence: TGTGCCAGCAGTTTCCGACTTCAGGGGTACGAGCAGTACTTC.

This chain joins TRBV11-1 and TRBJ1-2; no reliable D call. Trimming cost V 3 bases and J 4 bases, with 15 bases left between them. The CDR3 has 15 residues. Germline values: CDR1 SGHAT, CDR2 FQDESV (reference sequence). CDR3 sequence (DNA): TGTGCCAGCAGCTTGTCCGGAGAACTAGGCTATGGCTACACCTTC. It is translated as CASSLSGELGYGYTF.

Only one count was recorded for this clonotype. The chain has TRBV19 and TRBJ1-5; 7 bases are a match to TRBD1. This CDR3 contains 16 residues. The trim removed 4 bases at V and 0 bases at J, leaving 6 bases unmatched. Germline CDR1 LNHDA, CDR2 SQIVND (reference sequence). In DNA, the CDR3 is TGTGCCAGTAGTAGCCCCGGGACAGTTAGCAATCAGCCCCAGCATTTT. This gives the protein CASSSPGTVSNQPQHF.

This chain links TRBV12-3 or TRBV12-4 with TRBJ2-7; D is unresolved. The CDR3 spans 12 residues. V gave up 6 bases and J gave up 7 bases, with 13 bases separating them. This CDR3 is CASRPDVGEQYF. The CDR3 region has the DNA TGTGCCAGCAGGCCGGATGTCGGGGAGCAGTACTTC.

The gene calls are TRBV29-1 and TRBJ2-5; TRBD1 aligns across 10 bases. The germline V gene has CDR1 SQVTM and CDR2 ANQGSEA. The CDR3 has 15 amino acids. After removal of 5 bases from V and 1 base from J, the junction contained 7 bases not matched to a gene. The CDR3 region is CSVSGRQGAQETQYF. In nucleotides, the CDR3 is TGCAGCGTTTCTGGTCGACAGGGGGCCCAAGAGACCCAGTACTTC. Filled out from reference TRBV29-1 and TRBJ2-5, the complete variable domain reads SAVISQKPSRDICQRGTSLTIQCQVDSQVTMMFWYRQQPGQSLTLIATANQGSEATYESGFVIDKFPISRPNLTFSTLTVSNMSPEDSSIYLCSVSGRQGAQETQYFGPGTRLLVL.